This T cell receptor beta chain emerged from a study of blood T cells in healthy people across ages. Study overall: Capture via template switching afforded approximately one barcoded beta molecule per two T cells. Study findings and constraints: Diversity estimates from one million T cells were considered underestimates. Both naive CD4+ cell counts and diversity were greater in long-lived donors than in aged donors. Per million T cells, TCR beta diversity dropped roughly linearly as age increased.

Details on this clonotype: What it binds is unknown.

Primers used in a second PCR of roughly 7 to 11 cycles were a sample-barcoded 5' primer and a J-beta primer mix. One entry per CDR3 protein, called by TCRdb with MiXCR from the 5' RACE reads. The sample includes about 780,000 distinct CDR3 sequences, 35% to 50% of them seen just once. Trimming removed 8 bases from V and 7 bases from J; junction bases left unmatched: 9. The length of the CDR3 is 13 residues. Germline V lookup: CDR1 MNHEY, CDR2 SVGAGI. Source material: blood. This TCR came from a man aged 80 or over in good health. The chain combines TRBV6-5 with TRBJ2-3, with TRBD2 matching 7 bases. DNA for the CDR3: TGTGCCAGCGGGAGGGCCGATGTATATACGCAGTATTTT. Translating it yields CASGRADVYTQYF.